What follows are 20 T cell receptor beta chains derived from one specimen sequenced in a study of blood T cells in healthy people across ages. Then a second PCR, running about 6 to 11 cycles, was carried out with a sample-barcoded 5' primer and a J-beta primer mix. Each CDR3 protein is one row after TCRdb ran MiXCR on the 5' RACE reads. This table has about 1 million distinct CDR3 sequences, almost 25% appearing once. Another study also made use of these data, one on T cells of mothers and their children.

Material for sequencing was blood. The source of these receptors is a girl aged 2 to 9 in good health.

This clonotype was observed a few times. The rearrangement joins TRBV28 to TRBJ2-1; D is uncertain. V lost 5 bases and J 2 bases, leaving 13 bases between the germline ends. The CDR3 is made up of 15 amino acids. The germline V gene encodes CDR1 MDHEN and CDR2 SYDVKM. The CDR3 reads CASSTTTRAYNEQFF. The CDR3 DNA is TGTGCCAGCAGTACTACTACTCGCGCCTACAATGAGCAGTTCTTC.

V is TRBV15 and J is TRBJ2-1; D gene unclear. Trimming stripped 8 bases from V and 0 bases from J, with 11 bases between. Per germline, CDR1 LNHNV and CDR2 YYDKDF (reference sequence). This CDR3 spans 14 amino acids. In DNA form, the CDR3 reads TGTGCCACCGGGGATCATAGCTCCTACAATGAGCAGTTCTTC. This gives the protein CATGDHSSYNEQFF.

CDR3 in amino acids: CASSPGFGASGSYNEQFF. The CDR3 DNA follows: TGCGCCAGCAGCCCTGGGTTTGGAGCTAGCGGCTCCTACAATGAGCAGTTCTTC. The V and J genes are TRBV4-1 and TRBJ2-1, with TRBD2 identical over 7 bases. This CDR3 has 18 amino acids. J lost 0 bases, V lost 4 bases, and 12 bases had no gene match. Germline V CDR1 and CDR2: MGHRA, YSYEKL.

This chain connects TRBV29-1 to TRBJ2-7; a weak D match, TRBD1 (6 bases). CDR1 is SQVTM and CDR2 is ANQGSEA in the germline V gene. The CDR3 has 12 amino acids. V was clipped by 5 bases and J by 3 bases, with 11 bases between them. The DNA of the CDR3 is TGCAGCGTTTGGGGCAGGGGCTACGAGCAGTACTTC. Protein: CSVWGRGYEQYF.

This clonotype was seen a few times. The J gene is TRBJ2-7, the V gene TRBV7-8; D could derive from TRBD1 or TRBD2 (5 bases each). The CDR3 runs to 14 residues. Germline V gives CDR1 SGHVS, CDR2 FQNEAQ. Trimming cost V 7 bases and J 2 bases, with 15 bases left between them. The CDR3 loop reads CASIGHGEPYEQYF. The CDR3 DNA is TGTGCCAGCATAGGACACGGGGAACCCTACGAGCAGTACTTC.

This clonotype occurred once. The gene calls are TRBV7-9 and TRBJ2-1; 12 bases map to TRBD2. Germline V gene data show CDR1 as SEHNR and CDR2 as FQNEAQ (reference sequence). CDR3 length equals 19 residues. The J segment lost 5 bases and the V segment lost 2 bases, leaving 13 bases of the junction unmatched. The CDR3 DNA follows: TGTGCCAGCAGCTTATCGGGAGCGAGGACTAGCGGGACGAACAATGAGCAGTTCTTC. This encodes CASSLSGARTSGTNNEQFF.

This clonotype was picked up a small number of times. In nucleotides, the CDR3 is TGCGCCAGCAGCTTCTTGTGGGAGTCCACAGAGGCGCAGTATTTT. Translating it yields CASSFLWESTEAQYF. The genes are TRBV5-1 and TRBJ2-3, with a tentative D call TRBD2 (5 bases). V was pared by 2 bases and J by 10 bases, with 20 bases between. CDR3 length: 15 residues. Germline assignment: CDR1 SGHRS and CDR2 YFSETQ. Combining the CDR3 with reference TRBV5-1 and TRBJ2-3 gives the whole variable domain KAGVTQTPRYLIKTRGQQVTLSCSPISGHRSVSWYQQTPGQGLQFLFEYFSETQRNKGNFPGRFSGRQFSNSRSEMNVSTLELGDSALYLCASSFLWESTEAQYFGPGTRLTVL.

This clonotype was seen only a few times. V and J are TRBV4-2 and TRBJ2-5; D is unclear. The germline V gene has CDR1 LGHNA and CDR2 YNFKEQ. V was cut by 0 bases and J by 2 bases, with 7 bases left in between. This CDR3 contains 14 residues. CDR3 bases: TGTGCCAGCAGCCAAGATCCCGGGCAAGAGACCCAGTACTTC. Encoded protein: CASSQDPGQETQYF.

The DNA of the CDR3 is TGCAGTGCTAGAGTGCCGGGACAGGGGGCGGGGGGCTACACCTTC. It specifies CSARVPGQGAGGYTF. The rearrangement links TRBV20-1 to TRBJ1-2; 12 nucleotides agree with TRBD1. The CDR3 extends over 15 amino acids. Germline CDR1 and CDR2: DFQATT and SNEGSKA (reference sequence). Germline trimming cut 1 base from V and 8 bases from J; bases unmatched to any gene: 8.

The genes are TRBV28 and TRBJ2-1; D not resolved. This CDR3 is built from 14 residues. Germline loops: CDR1 MDHEN, CDR2 SYDVKM. V lost 7 bases, J lost 7 bases, and 17 bases lay in between. The CDR3 DNA reads TGTGCCAGCACCCCAGAGGCCTTCCTAAATGAGCAGTTCTTC. Translated: CASTPEAFLNEQFF.

V gene TRBV29-1 combines with J gene TRBJ2-1; perhaps TRBD2 as D (5 bases). CDR1 and CDR2 from the germline V gene are SQVTM and ANQGSEA. Trimming cost V 4 bases and J 0 bases, with 13 bases left between them. The CDR3 has 15 residues. Here the CDR3 reads CSVAVLVSSYNEQFF. CDR3 DNA sequence: TGCAGCGTTGCCGTACTAGTGAGCTCCTACAATGAGCAGTTCTTC.

This chain connects TRBV11-2 to TRBJ2-2, with a weak D call TRBD2 (5 bases). The CDR3 has 13 residues. Germline CDR1 and CDR2: SGHAT and FQNNGV. The V end lost 3 bases, the J end lost 9 bases, and 11 bases lay between the germline ends. The CDR3 region has the DNA TGTGCCAGCAGCTTGATGGGAGACCGGGAGCTGTTTTTT. As protein: CASSLMGDRELFF. Drawing the rest from reference TRBV11-2 and TRBJ2-2, the complete variable domain is EAGVAQSPRYKIIEKRQSVAFWCNPISGHATLYWYQQILGQGPKLLIQFQNNGVVDDSQLPKDRFSAERLKGVDSTLKIQPAKLEDSAVYLCASSLMGDRELFFGEGSRLTVL.

The genes are TRBV20-1 and TRBJ1-2; tentative D call: TRBD1 (6 bases). Germline values: CDR1 DFQATT, CDR2 SNEGSKA (reference sequence). Trimming cost V 3 bases and J 6 bases, with 11 bases left between them. This CDR3 comprises 12 residues. The CDR3 sequence is CSASSWGHGYTF. CDR3 DNA: TGCAGTGCTAGCTCATGGGGGCATGGCTACACCTTC.

This clonotype was seen only a few times. V and J are TRBV4-1 and TRBJ2-3; D possibly uses TRBD1 or TRBD2 (6 bases each). This CDR3 contains 17 residues. Germline V lookup: CDR1 MGHRA, CDR2 YSYEKL. Trimming removed 1 base at V and 5 bases at J, with 19 bases between. This CDR3 reads CASSQGEVGEGGDTQYF. As DNA, the CDR3 is TGCGCCAGCAGCCAAGGGGAGGTGGGAGAGGGGGGAGATACGCAGTATTTT.

This clonotype occurred a few times. V and J are TRBV6-5 and TRBJ2-5; the match to TRBD2 covers 8 bases. Germline CDR1 is MNHEY and CDR2 is SVGAGI. V was clipped by 5 bases and J by 2 bases; unmatched bases: 4. This CDR3 region has 14 residues. CDR3 protein: CASSRGLVQETQYF. CDR3 nucleotides: TGTGCCAGCAGTAGGGGACTAGTTCAAGAGACCCAGTACTTC.

There are a few counts of this clonotype. The chain joins TRBV15 to TRBJ2-5; D perhaps matches TRBD2 (7 bases). CDR3 length: 15 residues. Germline V gene sequence: CDR1 LNHNV, CDR2 YYDKDF (reference sequence). V was cut by 0 bases and J by 5 bases, with 13 bases left in between. CDR3 protein: CATSRDRGAWETQYF. CDR3 coding DNA: TGTGCCACCAGCAGAGATCGGGGGGCGTGGGAGACCCAGTACTTC.

This clonotype was detected a few times. This chain joins TRBV12-3 or TRBV12-4 and TRBJ1-1; 9 bases map to TRBD1. V shed 6 bases, J shed 7 bases, and the junction held 12 bases outside the gene matches. This CDR3 has 15 amino acids. CDR3 bases: TGTGCCAGCAGGGACACAGGGGGCGGGACCGGTGAAGCTTTCTTT. Translated, it gives CASRDTGGGTGEAFF.

There are many counts of this clonotype. The chain couples TRBV20-1 to TRBJ2-5; D gene ambiguous. Deletions cut 1 base from V and 1 base from J, with 1 base between. CDR1 and CDR2 (germline): DFQATT, SNEGSKA (reference sequence). This CDR3 contains 11 residues. CDR3 loop: CSARVQETQYF. CDR3 DNA sequence: TGCAGTGCTAGAGTCCAAGAGACCCAGTACTTC.

This chain links TRBV15 with TRBJ2-1; the match to TRBD2 covers 10 bases. The CDR3 covers 14 residues. Germline V CDR1 and CDR2: LNHNV, YYDKDF (reference sequence). The ends lost 1 base at V and 9 bases at J; junction bases unmatched: 3. Here the CDR3 reads CATSRGRLAGEQFF. In DNA form, the CDR3 reads TGTGCCACCAGCAGAGGCCGACTAGCGGGTGAGCAGTTCTTC.

This clonotype was observed a handful of times. V usage is TRBV7-8 and J usage is TRBJ2-6; D unclear. The CDR3 runs to 20 residues. In germline, CDR1 is SGHVS, CDR2 FQNEAQ. The V end lost 2 bases, the J end lost 0 bases, and 20 bases lay between the germline ends. This CDR3 is CASSLSLAQTVGSGANVLTF. In DNA, the CDR3 is TGTGCCAGCAGCTTATCATTGGCCCAGACGGTCGGCTCTGGGGCCAACGTCCTGACTTTC.